These 8 T cell receptor beta chains originate from one sample sequenced in a study of blood T cell repertoires in COVID-19. Generated by immunoSEQ multiplex PCR, the TCRdb table keeps only in-frame clones and is missing some. This sample has some 200,000 clones, with around 83% found just once. The sequenced sample was PBMCs or T cells enriched from blood (not recorded which). These receptor sequences come from a woman in her 40s with acute COVID-19.

This clone was seen just once. V gene TRBV7-6 combines with J gene TRBJ1-6; 8 nucleotides agree with TRBD1. V shed 4 bases, J shed 4 bases, and the junction held 9 bases outside the gene matches. Germline loops: CDR1 SGHVS, CDR2 FNYEAQ. The CDR3 consists of 17 residues. This chain's CDR3 is CASSYGTGKGYNSPLHF. DNA of the CDR3: TGTGCCAGCAGCTACGGGACAGGAAAGGGTTATAATTCACCCCTCCACTTT.

The V and J genes are TRBV6-5 and TRBJ2-7; 7 bases align to TRBD1. The CDR3 extends over 13 amino acids. With V trimmed by 7 bases and J by 4 bases, 7 bases remained unmatched. The germline V gene has CDR1 MNHEY and CDR2 SVGAGI. CDR3 loop: CASTEGQFYEQYF. The CDR3 nucleotides are TGTGCCAGCACCGAGGGACAGTTTTACGAGCAGTACTTC.

The V call is TRBV6-5, the J call TRBJ2-5, with TRBD1 matching over 10 bases. The CDR3 consists of 14 residues. The J segment lost 11 bases and the V segment lost 5 bases, leaving 11 bases of the junction unmatched. Per germline, CDR1 MNHEY and CDR2 SVGAGI. CDR3 amino acids: CASSPYGTGEVQYF. DNA for the CDR3: TGTGCCAGCAGTCCGTACGGGACAGGGGAGGTTCAGTACTTC.

The rearrangement joins TRBV19 to TRBJ1-2; 11 bases map to TRBD1. The V gene's germline CDR1 is LNHDA and CDR2 SQIVND (reference sequence). This CDR3 region has 14 residues. V was clipped by 10 bases and J by 4 bases; unmatched bases: 8. This CDR3 reads CATGTGTGGYGYTF. Written as DNA, the CDR3 is TGTGCCACCGGGACAGGGACAGGGGGCTATGGCTACACCTTC. The variable domain in full, with the rest retrieved from reference TRBV19 and TRBJ1-2, is DGGITQSPKYLFRKEGQNVTLSCEQNLNHDAMYWYRQDPGQGLRLIYYSQIVNDFQKGDIAEGYSVSREKKESFPLTVTSAQKNPTAFYLCATGTGTGGYGYTFGSGTRLTVV.

This clone was observed many times. The J gene is TRBJ2-7, the V gene TRBV14; TRBD2 aligns across 10 bases. This CDR3 contains 16 residues. CDR1 is SGHDN and CDR2 is FVKESK in the germline V gene. Trimming took 3 bases from V and 5 from J; bases not matched to a gene: 10. The CDR3 protein is CASSHTYLAGVHEQYF. CDR3 DNA: TGTGCCAGCAGCCACACCTACCTAGCGGGAGTTCACGAGCAGTACTTC.

The chain carries TRBV7-9 and TRBJ2-7; D is uncertain. The V end lost 5 bases, the J end lost 6 bases, and 14 bases lay between the germline ends. CDR3 length: 13 amino acids. Germline V gene sequence: CDR1 SEHNR, CDR2 FQNEAQ (reference sequence). CDR3 amino acids: CASSPTPDSEQYF. DNA for the CDR3: TGTGCCAGCAGCCCAACCCCCGACTCCGAGCAGTACTTC.

V and J are TRBV5-4 and TRBJ2-3, with 7 bases lining up with TRBD2. V shed 1 base, J shed 1 base, and the junction held 9 bases outside the gene matches. In germline, CDR1 is SGHNT, CDR2 YYREEE (reference sequence). CDR3 length equals 17 residues. CDR3 nucleotide sequence: TGTGCCAGCAGCTTGTTATCAGCGAGCGGGGGCACAGATACGCAGTATTTT. Translation gives CASSLLSASGGTDTQYF. Complete variable domain (other parts from reference TRBV5-4 and TRBJ2-3): ETGVTQSPTHLIKTRGQQVTLRCSSQSGHNTVSWYQQALGQGPQFIFQYYREEENGRGNFPPRFSGLQFPNYSSELNVNALELDDSALYLCASSLLSASGGTDTQYFGPGTRLTVL.

The chain combines TRBV7-3 with TRBJ1-6, with D unresolved. V was pared by 5 bases and J by 0 bases, with 8 bases between. Germline CDR1 and CDR2: SGHTA and FQGTGA. The CDR3 contains 15 residues. The CDR3 coding sequence is TGTGCCAGCAGCCGATATAGCTCCTATAATTCACCCCTCCACTTT. It encodes CASSRYSSYNSPLHF.